The sequence of this TCR beta chain was determined in a study of blood T cell repertoires in COVID-19. Study context: Sites across the United States, Italy and Spain contributed samples from acute and convalescent COVID-19. The analysed material was cDNA or gDNA that came from T cells, B-cell-depleted T cells, or PBMCs.

Germline loops: CDR1 SEHNR, CDR2 FQNEAQ (reference sequence). Trimming stripped 6 bases from V and 0 bases from J, with 10 bases between. The CDR3 totals 14 residues. As handled by the study authors: Nucleated cell number was recorded as an estimate derived from reference gene primer amplification. Sequencing was performed with immunoSEQ multiplex PCR; in TCRdb, only in-frame clones are kept and a portion is missing. V and J calls and clone size come straight from that table; D and trimming were deduced from the DNA. This sample has roughly 62,000 clones, with 70% to 85% found just once. V is TRBV7-9 and J is TRBJ2-3; D is unclear. Specimen: peripheral blood. This receptor was identified in a woman older than 75 with active or convalescent COVID-19. The CDR3 loop reads CASSPTFSTDTQYF. The CDR3 nucleotides are TGTGCCAGCAGTCCGACTTTTAGCACAGATACGCAGTATTTT.